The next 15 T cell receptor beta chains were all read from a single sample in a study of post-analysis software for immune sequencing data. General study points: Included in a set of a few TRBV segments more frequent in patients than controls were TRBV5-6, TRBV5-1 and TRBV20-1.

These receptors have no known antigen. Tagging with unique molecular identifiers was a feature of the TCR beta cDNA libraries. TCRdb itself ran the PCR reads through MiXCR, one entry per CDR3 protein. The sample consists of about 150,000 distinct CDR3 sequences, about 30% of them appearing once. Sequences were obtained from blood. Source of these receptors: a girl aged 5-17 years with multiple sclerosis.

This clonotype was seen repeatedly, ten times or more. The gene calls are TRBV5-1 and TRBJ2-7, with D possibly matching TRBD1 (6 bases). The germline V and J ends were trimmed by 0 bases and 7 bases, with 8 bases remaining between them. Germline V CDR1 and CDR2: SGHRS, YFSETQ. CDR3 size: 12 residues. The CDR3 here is CASSLVGGEQYF. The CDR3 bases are TGCGCCAGCAGCTTGGTAGGGGGTGAGCAGTACTTC.

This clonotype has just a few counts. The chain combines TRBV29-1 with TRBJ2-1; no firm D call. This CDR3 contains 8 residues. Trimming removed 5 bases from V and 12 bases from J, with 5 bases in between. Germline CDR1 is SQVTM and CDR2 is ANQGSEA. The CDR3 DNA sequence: TGCAGCGTTCCGGGGCAGTTCTTC. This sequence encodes CSVPGQFF.

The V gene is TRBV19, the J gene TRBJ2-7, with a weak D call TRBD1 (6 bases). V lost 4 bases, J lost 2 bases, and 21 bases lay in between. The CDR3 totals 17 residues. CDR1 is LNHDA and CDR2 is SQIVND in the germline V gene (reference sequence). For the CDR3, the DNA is TGTGCCAGTAGTACTTCCGGACAGCTCCGGCCTACCTACGAGCAGTACTTC. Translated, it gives CASSTSGQLRPTYEQYF.

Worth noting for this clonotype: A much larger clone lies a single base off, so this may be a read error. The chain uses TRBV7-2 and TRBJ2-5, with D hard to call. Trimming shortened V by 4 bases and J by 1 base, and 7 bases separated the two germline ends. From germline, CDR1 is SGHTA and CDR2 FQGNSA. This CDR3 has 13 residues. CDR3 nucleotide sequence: TGTGCCAGCAGCTCCGGTAGCCAAGAGACCCAGTACTTC. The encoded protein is CASSSGSQETQYF. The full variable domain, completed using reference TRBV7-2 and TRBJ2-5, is GAGVSQSPSNKVTEKGKDVELRCDPISGHTALYWYRQSLGQGLEFLIYFQGNSAPDKSGLPSDRFSAERTGGSVSTLTIQRTQQEDSAVYLCASSSGSQETQYFGPGTRLLVL.

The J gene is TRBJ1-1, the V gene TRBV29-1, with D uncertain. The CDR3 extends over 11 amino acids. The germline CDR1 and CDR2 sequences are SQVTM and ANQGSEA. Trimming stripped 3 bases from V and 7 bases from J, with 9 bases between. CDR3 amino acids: CSVDPGFEAFF. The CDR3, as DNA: TGCAGCGTTGACCCGGGATTTGAAGCTTTCTTT.

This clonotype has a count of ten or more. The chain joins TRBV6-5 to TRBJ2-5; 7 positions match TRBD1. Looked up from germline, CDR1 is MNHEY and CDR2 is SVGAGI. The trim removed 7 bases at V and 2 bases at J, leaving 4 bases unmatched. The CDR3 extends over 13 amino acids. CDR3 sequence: CASNRGPQETQYF. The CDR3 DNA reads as TGTGCCAGCAACAGGGGCCCTCAAGAGACCCAGTACTTC.

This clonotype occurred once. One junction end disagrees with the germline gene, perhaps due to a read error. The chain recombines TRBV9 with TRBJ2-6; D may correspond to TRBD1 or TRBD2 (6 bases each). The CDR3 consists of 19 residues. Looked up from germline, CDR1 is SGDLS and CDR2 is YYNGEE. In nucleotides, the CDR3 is TGTGCCGGCAGCGTAGGAGGGGGTATTTCGAACTCCGGGGCCAACGTCCTGACTTTC. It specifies CAGSVGGGISNSGANVLTF.

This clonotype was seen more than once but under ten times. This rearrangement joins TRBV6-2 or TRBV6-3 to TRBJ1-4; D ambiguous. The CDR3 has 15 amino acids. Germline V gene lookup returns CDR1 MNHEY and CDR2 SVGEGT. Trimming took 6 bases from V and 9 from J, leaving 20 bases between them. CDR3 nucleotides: TGTGCCAGCAGGCCTACAGCGGCCGGTTTCCAAAAACTGTTTTTT. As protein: CASRPTAAGFQKLFF.

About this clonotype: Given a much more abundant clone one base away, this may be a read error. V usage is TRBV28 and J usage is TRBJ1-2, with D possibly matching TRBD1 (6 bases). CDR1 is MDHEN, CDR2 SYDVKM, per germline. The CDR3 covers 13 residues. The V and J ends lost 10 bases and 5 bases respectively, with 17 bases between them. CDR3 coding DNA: TGTGCCAACAACTTGGACAGCCTATATGGCTACACCTTC. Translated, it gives CANNLDSLYGYTF.

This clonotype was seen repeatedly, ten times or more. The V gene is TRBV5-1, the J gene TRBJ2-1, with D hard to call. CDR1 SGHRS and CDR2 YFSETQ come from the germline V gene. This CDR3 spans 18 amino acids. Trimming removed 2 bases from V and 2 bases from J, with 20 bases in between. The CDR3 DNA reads TGCGCCAGCAGCTTAAGGTCCTCCACCCAAGGGCCCTACAATGAGCAGTTCTTC. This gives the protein CASSLRSSTQGPYNEQFF.

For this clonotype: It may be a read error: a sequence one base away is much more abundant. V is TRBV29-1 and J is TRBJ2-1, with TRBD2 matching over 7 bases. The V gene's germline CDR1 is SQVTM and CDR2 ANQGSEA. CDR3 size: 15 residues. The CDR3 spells CSVKERLAVYNEQFF. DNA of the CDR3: TGCAGCGTTAAAGAGAGGCTAGCGGTCTACAATGAGCAGTTCTTC.

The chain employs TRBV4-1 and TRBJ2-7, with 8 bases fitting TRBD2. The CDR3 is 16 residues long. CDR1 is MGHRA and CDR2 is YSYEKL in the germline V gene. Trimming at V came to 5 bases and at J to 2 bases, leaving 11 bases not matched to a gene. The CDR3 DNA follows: TGCGCCAGCAGCACTCTTAGCGGGACGTCGGCCTACGAGCAGTACTTC. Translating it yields CASSTLSGTSAYEQYF.

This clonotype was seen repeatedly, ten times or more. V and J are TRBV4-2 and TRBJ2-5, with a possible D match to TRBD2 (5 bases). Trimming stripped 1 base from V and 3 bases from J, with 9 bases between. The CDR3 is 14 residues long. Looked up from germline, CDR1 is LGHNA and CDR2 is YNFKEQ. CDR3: CASSQGRGEETQYF. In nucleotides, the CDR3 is TGTGCCAGCAGCCAAGGTCGGGGAGAAGAGACCCAGTACTTC.

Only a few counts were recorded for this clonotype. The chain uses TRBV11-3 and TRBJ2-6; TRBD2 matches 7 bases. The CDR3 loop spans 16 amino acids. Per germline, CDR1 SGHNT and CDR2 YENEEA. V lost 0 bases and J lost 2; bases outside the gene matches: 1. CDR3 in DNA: TGTGCCAGCAGCTTAGATGGGACTACTGGGGCCAACGTCCTGACTTTC. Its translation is CASSLDGTTGANVLTF.

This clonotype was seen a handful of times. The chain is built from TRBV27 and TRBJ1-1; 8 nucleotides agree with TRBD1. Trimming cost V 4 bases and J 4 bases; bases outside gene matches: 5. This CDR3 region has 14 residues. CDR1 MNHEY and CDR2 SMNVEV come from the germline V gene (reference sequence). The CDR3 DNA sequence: TGTGCCAGCAGTTACTTACAGGGGGGCACTGAAGCTTTCTTT. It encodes CASSYLQGGTEAFF.